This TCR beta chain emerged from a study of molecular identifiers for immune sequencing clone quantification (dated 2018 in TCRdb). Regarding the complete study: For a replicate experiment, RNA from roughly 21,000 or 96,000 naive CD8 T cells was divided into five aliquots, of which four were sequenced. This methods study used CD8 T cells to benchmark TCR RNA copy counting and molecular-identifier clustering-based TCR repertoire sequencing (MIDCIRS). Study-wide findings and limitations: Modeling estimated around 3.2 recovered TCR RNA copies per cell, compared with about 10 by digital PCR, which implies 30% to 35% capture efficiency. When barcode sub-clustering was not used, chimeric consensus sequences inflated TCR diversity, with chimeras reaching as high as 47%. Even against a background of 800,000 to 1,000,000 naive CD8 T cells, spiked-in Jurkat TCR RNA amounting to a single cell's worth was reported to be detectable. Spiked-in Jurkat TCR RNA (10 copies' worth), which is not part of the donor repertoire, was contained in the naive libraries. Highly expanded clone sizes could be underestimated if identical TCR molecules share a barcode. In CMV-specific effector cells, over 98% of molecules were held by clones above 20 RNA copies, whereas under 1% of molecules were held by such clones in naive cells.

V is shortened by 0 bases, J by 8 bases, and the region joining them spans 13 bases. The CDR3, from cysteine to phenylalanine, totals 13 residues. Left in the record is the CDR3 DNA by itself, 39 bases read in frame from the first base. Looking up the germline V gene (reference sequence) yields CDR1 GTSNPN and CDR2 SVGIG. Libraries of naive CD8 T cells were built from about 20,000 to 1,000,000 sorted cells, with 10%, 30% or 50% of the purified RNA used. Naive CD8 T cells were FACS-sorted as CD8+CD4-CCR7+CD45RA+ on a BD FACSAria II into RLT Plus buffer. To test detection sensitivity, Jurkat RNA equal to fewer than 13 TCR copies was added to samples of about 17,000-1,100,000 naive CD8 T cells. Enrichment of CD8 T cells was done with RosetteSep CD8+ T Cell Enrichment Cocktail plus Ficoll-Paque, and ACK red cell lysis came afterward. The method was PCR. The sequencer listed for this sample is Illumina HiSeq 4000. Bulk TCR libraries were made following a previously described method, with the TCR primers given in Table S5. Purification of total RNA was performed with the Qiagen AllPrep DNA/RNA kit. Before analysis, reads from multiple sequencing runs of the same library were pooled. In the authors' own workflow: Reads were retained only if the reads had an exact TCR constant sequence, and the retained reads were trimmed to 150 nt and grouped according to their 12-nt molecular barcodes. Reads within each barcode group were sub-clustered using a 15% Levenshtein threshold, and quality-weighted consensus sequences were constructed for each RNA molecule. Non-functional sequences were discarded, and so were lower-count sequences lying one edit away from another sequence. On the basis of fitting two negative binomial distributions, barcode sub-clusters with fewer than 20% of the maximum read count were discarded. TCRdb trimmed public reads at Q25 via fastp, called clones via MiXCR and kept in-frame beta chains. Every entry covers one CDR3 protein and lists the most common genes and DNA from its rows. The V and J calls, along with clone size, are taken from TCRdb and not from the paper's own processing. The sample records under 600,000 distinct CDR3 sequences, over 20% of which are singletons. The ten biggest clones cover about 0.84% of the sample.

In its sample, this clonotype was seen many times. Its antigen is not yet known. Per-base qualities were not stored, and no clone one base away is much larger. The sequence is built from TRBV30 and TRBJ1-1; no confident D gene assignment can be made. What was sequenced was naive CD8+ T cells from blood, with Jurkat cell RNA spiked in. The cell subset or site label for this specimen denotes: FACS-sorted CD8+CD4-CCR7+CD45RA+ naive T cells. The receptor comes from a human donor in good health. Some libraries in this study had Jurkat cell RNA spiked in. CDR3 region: CAWSVSHPGEAFF. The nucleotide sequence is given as TGTGCCTGGAGTGTAAGTCATCCCGGGGAAGCTTTCTTT.